This is a list of T cell receptor beta chains from one sample in a study of T cell repertoires in cytomegalovirus infection. From the reads, TCRdb called clonotypes with MiXCR, one entry per CDR3 protein. Here the sample spans about 360,000 distinct CDR3 sequences, less than 20% being singletons. The sequenced sample consisted of PBMCs. The receptors stem from a human donor in good health (CMV status not recorded). Some clones in this sample may be carry-over from other donors' samples. CDR3s include the opening cysteine and the closing phenylalanine or tryptophan. D genes are given only for firm matches. Part of the rows lack a size; the others show once, few, many or a class for expanded clones.

TRBV10-2	-	TRBJ1-1	many	CASSGVFFLGTEAFF	TGCGCCAGCAGTGGAGTTTTTTTCTTGGGCACTGAAGCTTTCTTT
TRBV4-3	TRBD1	TRBJ1-1	-	CASSHLQGGGANTEAFF	TGCGCCAGCAGCCACCTACAGGGGGGGGGGGCGAACACTGAAGCTTTCTTT
TRBV5-4	TRBD1	TRBJ1-6	many	CASSAPGQGNSPLHF	TGTGCCAGCAGCGCCCCGGGACAGGGGAATTCACCCCTCCACTTT
TRBV18	TRBD2	TRBJ2-3	few	CASSPGAGSRTDTQYF	TGTGCCAGCTCACCGGGAGCGGGATCACGCACAGATACGCAGTATTTT
TRBV27	TRBD1	TRBJ2-3	many	CASSKGQGTDTQYF	TGTGCCAGCAGTAAAGGACAGGGAACAGATACGCAGTATTTT
TRBV5-6	-	TRBJ2-3	few	CASEADSRTDTQYF	TGTGCCAGCGAAGCGGACAGCCGCACAGATACGCAGTATTTT
TRBV12-3/TRBV12-4	-	TRBJ1-1	few	CASQAGTVNTEAFF	TGTGCCAGCCAAGCCGGTACGGTGAACACTGAAGCTTTCTTT
TRBV4-1	-	TRBJ2-6	many	CASSLGFGANVLTF	TGCGCCAGCAGCCTCGGTTTTGGGGCCAACGTCCTGACTTTC
TRBV12-3/TRBV12-4	-	TRBJ1-5	-	CASSSDGFQPQHF	TGTGCCAGCAGCTCGGACGGGTTTCAGCCCCAGCATTTT
TRBV6-5	TRBD2	TRBJ2-7	few	CASSYGTSTTYEQYF	TGTGCCAGCAGTTACGGGACTAGCACAACCTACGAGCAGTACTTC
TRBV12-3/TRBV12-4	-	TRBJ2-5	few	CASSSLGKTQYF	TGTGCCAGCAGTTCATTAGGAAAGACCCAGTACTTC
TRBV20-1	TRBD2	TRBJ2-1	-	CSATTIAGGYNEQFF	TGCAGTGCTACAACCATAGCGGGGGGGTACAATGAGCAGTTCTTC
TRBV28	-	TRBJ1-6	few	CASRAGQYSPLHF	TGTGCCAGCAGGGCAGGTCAATATTCACCCCTCCACTTT
TRBV7-2	TRBD2	TRBJ2-3	many	CASGAGEGSDTQYF	TGTGCCAGCGGAGCGGGAGAAGGTTCAGATACGCAGTATTTT
TRBV11-1	-	TRBJ1-2	many	CASSLTGTKGYTF	TGTGCCAGCAGCTTAACCGGGACGAAGGGCTACACCTTC
TRBV7-9	TRBD2	TRBJ2-1	few	CASRPGTSGRAGEQFF	TGTGCCAGCAGGCCGGGGACTAGCGGGAGGGCCGGTGAGCAGTTCTTC
TRBV28	TRBD1	TRBJ1-2	-	CASSLSSGQVDAYTF	TGTGCCAGCAGTTTATCATCCGGACAGGTAGATGCCTACACCTTC
TRBV6-6	-	TRBJ2-5	-	CASKILVFKETQYF	TGTGCCAGCAAGATTCTAGTATTCAAAGAGACCCAGTACTTC
TRBV29-1	-	TRBJ2-7	-	CSVRGTYEQYF	TGCAGCGTTCGGGGGACCTACGAGCAGTACTTC
TRBV7-2	-	TRBJ1-2	many	CASSFQGDGYTF	TGTGCCAGCAGCTTTCAGGGAGATGGCTACACCTTC
TRBV7-2	TRBD1	TRBJ2-7	few	CASSRGQGVFYEQYF	TGTGCCAGCTCTAGAGGACAGGGGGTTTTCTACGAGCAGTACTTC
TRBV7-2	TRBD2	TRBJ2-7	many	CASSLASLAGAHEQYF	TGTGCCAGCAGCTTAGCGTCACTAGCGGGAGCCCACGAGCAGTACTTC
TRBV7-2	-	TRBJ2-3	many	CASSGDRATDTQYF	TGTGCCAGCTCGGGGGACCGAGCCACAGATACGCAGTATTTT
TRBV11-1	TRBD1	TRBJ1-2	-	CASSRDRDPVYGYTF	TGTGCCAGCAGCCGGGACAGGGATCCGGTCTATGGCTACACCTTC
TRBV12-3/TRBV12-4	-	TRBJ2-3	-	CASSLQRDTQYF	TGTGCCAGCAGTCTACAGAGAGATACGCAGTATTTT
TRBV28	-	TRBJ1-1	many	CASSPSDNLNTEAFF	TGTGCCAGCAGTCCTTCGGACAACCTAAACACTGAAGCTTTCTTT
TRBV7-6	-	TRBJ2-7	-	CASSLVRVDRDNYEQYF	TGTGCCAGCAGCTTAGTTAGGGTGGACAGAGATAACTACGAGCAGTACTTC
TRBV9	-	TRBJ1-2	-	CASSPGVVYGYTF	TGTGCCAGCAGCCCGGGGGTGGTATATGGCTACACCTTC
TRBV7-2	TRBD2	TRBJ2-3	many	CASSLMTSTDTQYF	TGTGCCAGCAGCCTTATGACTAGCACGGATACGCAGTATTTT
TRBV7-8	-	TRBJ2-3	many	CASSLASLPDTQYF	TGTGCCAGCAGCTTAGCGAGCCTACCAGATACGCAGTATTTT
TRBV4-1	-	TRBJ2-1	few	CASSLKQGYSNEQFF	TGCGCCAGCAGCCTAAAACAGGGCTATTCGAATGAGCAGTTCTTC
TRBV5-4	TRBD1	TRBJ2-7	few	CASSPRTGIVEQYF	TGTGCCAGCAGCCCCCGGACAGGGATTGTCGAGCAGTACTTC
TRBV7-8	TRBD1	TRBJ2-5	many	CASNPGTGGETQYF	TGTGCCAGCAACCCAGGGACAGGGGGCGAGACCCAGTACTTC
TRBV7-2	-	TRBJ2-5	-	CASSSLAQETQYF	TGTGCCAGCAGCTCGCTAGCACAAGAGACCCAGTACTTC
TRBV6-5	-	TRBJ1-3	many	CASSYGGQSGNTIYF	TGTGCCAGCAGTTACGGGGGTCAATCTGGAAACACCATATATTTT
TRBV20-1	-	TRBJ2-1	-	CSARPFASYNEQFF	TGCAGTGCTAGACCTTTTGCCTCCTACAATGAGCAGTTCTTC
TRBV12-3/TRBV12-4	-	TRBJ1-4	-	CASTPWVGVRDEKLFF	TGTGCCAGCACCCCTTGGGTGGGAGTTAGGGATGAAAAACTGTTTTTT
TRBV2	-	TRBJ2-3	-	CASLFRTDMTYTQYF	TGTGCCAGCCTTTTTCGGACAGACATGACCTATACGCAGTATTTT
TRBV6-1	TRBD1	TRBJ1-1	-	CASSDGRGLTEAFF	TGTGCCAGCAGTGATGGCAGGGGGTTGACTGAAGCTTTCTTT
TRBV18	-	TRBJ1-1	-	CASSPPVTHGKNTEAFF	TGTGCCAGCTCACCACCAGTTACCCATGGAAAGAACACTGAAGCTTTCTTT
TRBV7-6	-	TRBJ2-5	-	CASSENARETQYF	TGTGCCAGCAGCGAAAACGCACGAGAGACCCAGTACTTC
TRBV19	-	TRBJ2-1	many	CASSIAGEGYNEQFF	TGTGCCAGTAGTATTGCCGGAGAAGGCTACAATGAGCAGTTCTTC
TRBV7-2	-	TRBJ2-7	once	CASSLVSRGRAYEQYF	TGTGCCAGCAGCTTAGTGAGTCGGGGGAGAGCCTACGAGCAGTACTTC
TRBV7-6	-	TRBJ2-5	-	CASSFPPGQVFVDQAKETQYF	TGTGCCAGCAGCTTTCCCCCGGGACAAGTCTTCGTTGACCAAGCGAAAGAGACCCAGTACTTC
TRBV2	-	TRBJ2-3	-	CASSMARSTDTQYF	TGTGCCAGCAGCATGGCGCGTAGCACAGATACGCAGTATTTT
TRBV10-2	TRBD1	TRBJ1-6	few	CASRTGAESPLHF	TGCGCCAGCAGGACAGGGGCCGAATCACCCCTCCACTTT
TRBV11-2	TRBD2	TRBJ2-1	-	CASTLGGLGGNEQFF	TGTGCCAGCACTCTCGGGGGTCTCGGGGGGAATGAGCAGTTCTTC
TRBV19	-	TRBJ1-3	few	CASISQGRSGNTIYF	TGTGCCAGTATTTCGCAGGGACGGTCTGGAAACACCATATATTTT
TRBV4-2	TRBD1	TRBJ1-4	-	CASSQDQGTGRFRKNEKLFF	TGTGCCAGCAGCCAAGATCAAGGGACAGGGCGTTTTCGGAAAAATGAAAAACTGTTTTTT
TRBV29-1	TRBD2	TRBJ2-1	-	CSVESRTSGEYNEQFF	TGCAGCGTTGAGTCCCGGACTAGCGGGGAGTACAATGAGCAGTTCTTC
TRBV5-1	-	TRBJ2-6	few	CASSPLNRAGANVLTF	TGCGCCAGCAGCCCCCTGAACAGGGCTGGGGCCAACGTCCTGACTTTC
TRBV7-2	-	TRBJ2-2	many	CASSGTVNTGELFF	TGTGCCAGCTCCGGGACCGTAAACACCGGGGAGCTGTTTTTT
TRBV5-1	TRBD1	TRBJ2-2	-	CASSEGQGAGTGELFF	TGCGCCAGCAGCGAGGGACAGGGGGCAGGAACCGGGGAGCTGTTTTTT
TRBV7-9	-	TRBJ1-1	many	CASSLRGKNTEAFF	TGTGCCAGCAGCTTACGCGGGAAGAACACTGAAGCTTTCTTT